Shown below are 3 T cell receptor beta chains from a single sample sequenced in a study of cytomegalovirus exposure and HLA in healthy donors. Vbeta (60) and Jbeta (13) primers were used in the PCR. Measured with immunoSEQ multiplex PCR; TCRdb has only the in-frame clones, and not every one. The sample table sets out 70,000 to 100,000 clones. Sequencing used PBMCs. The source is a girl aged 5 to 17 in good health and CMV-seropositive.

The chain recombines TRBV9 with TRBJ1-1; D is possibly TRBD1 (5 bases). V was cut by 0 bases and J by 3 bases, with 9 bases left in between. From germline, CDR1 is SGDLS and CDR2 YYNGEE. This CDR3 is built from 14 residues. The CDR3 loop reads CASSVASGDTEAFF. CDR3 bases: TGTGCCAGCAGCGTAGCTTCGGGGGACACTGAAGCTTTCTTT.

This chain joins TRBV4-1 and TRBJ2-1, with D perhaps matching TRBD1 (7 bases). V dropped 2 bases and J dropped 10 bases, with 12 bases sitting between them. Germline V gene sequence: CDR1 MGHRA, CDR2 YSYEKL. The length of the CDR3 is 13 residues. The CDR3 sequence is CASSQPQGGEQFF. The CDR3 region has the DNA TGCGCCAGCAGCCAACCTCAGGGGGGCGAGCAGTTCTTC.

J is TRBJ1-5 and V is TRBV28, with 12 positions matching TRBD1. J gave up 6 bases and V 6 bases, and 6 bases lay outside the gene matches. The germline CDR1 and CDR2 sequences are MDHEN and SYDVKM. The CDR3 spans 15 residues. The CDR3 here is CASSLGQGAVQPQHF. For the CDR3, the DNA is TGTGCCAGCAGCCTGGGACAGGGGGCCGTTCAGCCCCAGCATTTT.